This T cell receptor (beta chain) is from a study of blood T cell repertoires in COVID-19. About the research overall: Sites in the United States, Italy and Spain provided acute and convalescent COVID-19 samples.

V lost 7 bases and J lost 8, with 11 bases in between. This CDR3 has 11 residues. Per the germline V gene, CDR1 is SNHLY and CDR2 is FYNNEI. Repertoires were generated with immunoSEQ multiplex PCR, while TCRdb's copy carries only in-frame clones and drops some. The sample holds roughly 250,000 clones, approximately 83% seen once. Sequenced material: peripheral blood. The V gene is TRBV2, the J gene TRBJ1-1; tentative D call: TRBD1 (5 bases). The TCR was taken from a human donor in a cohort sampled during active COVID-19. The CDR3 DNA follows: TGTGCCAGCATGAGTAGACAGGAAGCTTTCTTT. Amino acid sequence: CASMSRQEAFF.